Sequencing of this TCR beta chain was carried out in a study of identical twins. Study-wide findings and caveats: Out-of-frame alpha sequences shared between twins exhibited an excess of low generation probability.

Each cDNA held unique molecular identifiers, and template switching gave it a universal primer site. TCRdb reprocessed the 5' RACE reads via MiXCR and lists one record per CDR3 protein. The data show some 1,700,000 distinct CDR3 sequences, under 35% seen once. In regard to this clonotype: Its antigen is not known.

The source material was cord blood. This clonotype was obtained from a newborn girl in good health.

This CDR3 is CAISESELLSGNTIYF. DNA of the CDR3: TGTGCCATCAGTGAGTCTGAGCTACTCTCTGGAAACACCATATATTTT. The chain joins TRBV10-3 to TRBJ1-3; D is uncertain. The ends were cut back, 0 bases at V and 0 bases at J, with 9 bases in the middle. This CDR3 is built from 16 residues. Looked up from germline, CDR1 is ENHRY and CDR2 is SYGVKD.